The next 14 T cell receptor beta chains were all read from a single sample in a study of T cells in localized non-small cell lung cancer. The assay was immunoSEQ multiplex PCR, and TCRdb's table has in-frame clones only and misses some. The sample holds about 1,400 clones, roughly 29% seen once. The specimen comprised normal lung tissue next to the tumor, sampled before any cancer treatment. The receptors shown here come from a female donor at least 60 years old with stage I lung adenocarcinoma.

This clone has only a few counts. The rearrangement uses TRBV6-8 and TRBJ1-1; D not certain. The V gene lost 7 bases and the J gene lost 1 base, with 10 bases spanning the gap. The CDR3 loop spans 13 amino acids. Germline V gene sequence: CDR1 MNHGY, CDR2 SAAAGT. DNA of the CDR3: TGTGCCAGCAAGAATGAGGGGAACACTGAAGCTTTCTTT. It codes for CASKNEGNTEAFF.

This clone was picked up a small number of times. The chain recombines TRBV28 with TRBJ1-2, with D tentatively TRBD1 (5 bases). This CDR3 spans 14 amino acids. Germline-derived CDR1 and CDR2 are MDHEN and SYDVKM. The V gene lost 6 bases and the J gene lost 4 bases, with 15 bases spanning the gap. CDR3 in amino acids: CASRPAGLLYGYTF. Here the CDR3 DNA reads TGTGCCAGCAGGCCGGCGGGGCTCCTCTATGGCTACACCTTC.

The CDR3 here is CSVGQGTYEQYF. The CDR3 DNA is TGCAGCGTTGGACAGGGAACCTACGAGCAGTACTTC. The chain carries TRBV29-1 and TRBJ2-7; TRBD1 aligns across 7 bases. Germline CDR1 reads SQVTM; CDR2 reads ANQGSEA. V was clipped by 4 bases and J by 2 bases; unmatched bases: 2. The CDR3 totals 12 residues.

This clone has only a few counts. The DNA for the CDR3 is TGTGCCAGTATACGGGGACAGGGGGCTTGGACCGGGGAGCTGTTTTTT. Protein sequence: CASIRGQGAWTGELFF. V is TRBV19 and J is TRBJ2-2, with 12 positions matching TRBD1. The germline gives CDR1 LNHDA, CDR2 SQIVND (reference sequence). The CDR3 totals 16 residues. V was clipped by 7 bases and J by 5 bases; unmatched bases: 8.

The gene calls are TRBV19 and TRBJ2-1; D unclear. V lost 2 bases to trimming and J lost 6 bases, with 8 bases between them. This CDR3 spans 13 amino acids. The germline CDR1 and CDR2 sequences are LNHDA and SQIVND (reference sequence). CDR3 DNA: TGTGCCAGTAGTATACAGGAAGGCAATGAGCAGTTCTTC. It translates to CASSIQEGNEQFF.

By its share, this clone is medium-sized. Here the CDR3 DNA reads TGTGCCAGCAGCTTAGATCGGGGAAATGGTAGGACCGGGGAGCTGTTTTTT. The encoded protein is CASSLDRGNGRTGELFF. The gene calls are TRBV11-3 and TRBJ2-2; TRBD2 is a possible D gene (5 bases). V lost 0 bases to trimming and J lost 5 bases, with 16 bases between them. This CDR3 has 17 residues. Germline V gene lookup returns CDR1 SGHNT and CDR2 YENEEA.

Within the sample, this clone is medium-sized (0.01 to 0.1%). The CDR3 protein is CASSYSSNQRSNEQFF. CDR3 in DNA: TGTGCCAGCAGTTACTCATCTAACCAAAGAAGCAATGAGCAGTTCTTC. The V and J genes are TRBV6-8 and TRBJ2-1; D not certain. Trimming stripped 0 bases from V and 6 bases from J, with 15 bases between. This CDR3 region has 16 residues. Looked up from germline, CDR1 is MNHGY and CDR2 is SAAAGT.

By share, this clone counts as medium-sized. The V and J genes are TRBV6-8 and TRBJ1-5; a weak D match, TRBD1 (5 bases). The CDR3 length is 12 residues. Per germline, CDR1 MNHGY and CDR2 SAAAGT. V lost 9 bases and J lost 7, with 13 bases in between. CDR3 sequence (DNA): TGTGCCAGTCAGGGTTACCGACAGCCCCAGCATTTT. It yields the protein CASQGYRQPQHF.

This clone was seen more than once but under ten times. The chain couples TRBV6-8 to TRBJ2-3; 10 nucleotides agree with TRBD2. Trimming cost V 4 bases and J 3 bases; bases outside gene matches: 10. Germline CDR1 and CDR2: MNHGY and SAAAGT. This CDR3 is 17 amino acids long. This CDR3 is CASSSRLAGATTDTQYF. In nucleotides, the CDR3 is TGTGCCAGCAGTTCTCGGCTAGCGGGGGCCACGACAGATACGCAGTATTTT.

The V and J genes are TRBV5-1 and TRBJ1-5; TRBD1 is a possible D gene (5 bases). Germline lookup yields CDR1 SGHRS and CDR2 YFSETQ. V lost 0 bases and J lost 5, with 15 bases in between. CDR3 length: 16 amino acids. CDR3 sequence reads: CASSLGPAGSDQPQHF. Here the CDR3 DNA reads TGCGCCAGCAGCTTGGGTCCCGCAGGGTCAGATCAGCCCCAGCATTTT.

The chain has TRBV19 and TRBJ2-2; D perhaps matches TRBD2 (6 bases). This CDR3 has 14 residues. Germline CDR1 and CDR2: LNHDA and SQIVND (reference sequence). V lost 0 bases to trimming and J lost 8 bases, with 10 bases between them. The CDR3 is CASSIDHAGGELFF. The CDR3 DNA reads as TGTGCCAGTAGTATAGATCATGCGGGAGGGGAGCTGTTTTTT.

By proportion, this clone is medium-sized. The V gene is TRBV11-3, the J gene TRBJ1-2; D gene ambiguous. V was shortened by 0 bases and J by 8 bases, with 16 bases between the two germline ends. In germline, CDR1 is SGHNT, CDR2 YENEEA. CDR3 size: 15 residues. The CDR3 reads CASSLDARQVDGYTF. The CDR3 DNA is TGTGCCAGCAGCTTAGACGCTCGCCAGGTTGACGGCTACACCTTC.

This chain links TRBV9 with TRBJ1-2, with 7 nucleotides matching TRBD1. Trimming took 0 bases from V and 4 from J; bases not matched to a gene: 6. The CDR3 sequence is 15 residues long. Germline V gene sequence: CDR1 SGDLS, CDR2 YYNGEE. The chain's CDR3 is CASSVGGRGAYGYTF. In DNA form, the CDR3 reads TGTGCCAGCAGCGTAGGAGGCAGGGGGGCCTATGGCTACACCTTC.

By sample share, this clone is medium-sized. The chain recombines TRBV9 with TRBJ1-4; D is ambiguous. The CDR3 has 15 amino acids. Trimming took 2 bases from V and 3 from J, leaving 11 bases between them. Germline V gene lookup returns CDR1 SGDLS and CDR2 YYNGEE. In DNA, the CDR3 is TGTGCCAGCAGCGTTAAGCCTGGGGCTAATGAAAAACTGTTTTTT. Encoded protein: CASSVKPGANEKLFF.